These T cell receptor beta chains were read from a single sample in a study of T and B cells in COVID-19 patients. TCRdb re-called the multiplex PCR reads through MiXCR, storing one row per CDR3 protein. The table lists roughly 5,800 distinct CDR3 sequences, roughly a quarter of them singletons, with 15% to 20% in the top ten. Sequenced sample: blood. These receptors all stem from a human donor with active COVID-19. Both conserved end residues are part of each CDR3. Each record gives: CDR3 length, V gene, clone size, J gene, D gene, CDR3 protein, CDR3 DNA. D genes are given only for firm matches. The listing skips clone size in some rows; elsewhere it reads once, few, many or a size class.

CDR3 length: 14
V gene: TRBV19
clone size: medium-sized
J gene: TRBJ1-5
D gene: .
CDR3 protein: CASSVTGNNQPQHF
CDR3 DNA: TGTGCCAGTAGCGTAACAGGTAACAATCAGCCCCAGCATTTT

CDR3 length: 13
V gene: TRBV20-1
clone size: .
J gene: TRBJ1-4
D gene: .
CDR3 protein: CSASKGGDEKLFF
CDR3 DNA: TGCAGTGCTAGTAAAGGGGGGGATGAAAAACTGTTTTTT

CDR3 length: 18
V gene: TRBV19
clone size: .
J gene: TRBJ2-2
D gene: TRBD2
CDR3 protein: CASSTRDGLAGVSGELFF
CDR3 DNA: TGTGCCAGTAGTACGCGGGACGGGCTAGCGGGAGTGAGCGGGGAGCTGTTTTTT

CDR3 length: 15
V gene: TRBV5-6
clone size: medium-sized
J gene: TRBJ2-3
D gene: .
CDR3 protein: CASSLPGPRGDTQYF
CDR3 DNA: TGTGCCAGCAGCTTGCCAGGGCCCCGCGGAGATACGCAGTATTTT

CDR3 length: 16
V gene: TRBV27
clone size: medium-sized
J gene: TRBJ1-4
D gene: .
CDR3 protein: CASSPPPGHEGEKLFF
CDR3 DNA: TGTGCCAGCAGTCCCCCACCGGGACACGAGGGAGAAAAACTGTTTTTT

CDR3 length: 18
V gene: TRBV6-2/TRBV6-3
clone size: few
J gene: TRBJ2-1
D gene: .
CDR3 protein: CASSYIKSGKSSYNEQFF
CDR3 DNA: TGTGCCAGCAGTTATATAAAGTCGGGGAAGAGCTCCTACAATGAGCAGTTCTTC

CDR3 length: 15
V gene: TRBV28
clone size: .
J gene: TRBJ2-7
D gene: TRBD1
CDR3 protein: CASSLGGQGSYEQYF
CDR3 DNA: TGTGCCAGCAGTTTAGGGGGACAGGGGTCCTACGAGCAGTACTTC

CDR3 length: 15
V gene: TRBV5-1
clone size: .
J gene: TRBJ2-7
D gene: .
CDR3 protein: CASSLEAALGNEQYF
CDR3 DNA: TGCGCCAGCAGCTTGGAGGCGGCTCTCGGTAACGAGCAGTACTTC

CDR3 length: 15
V gene: TRBV12-3/TRBV12-4
clone size: .
J gene: TRBJ1-5
D gene: .
CDR3 protein: CASSLKGIGNQPQHF
CDR3 DNA: TGTGCCAGCAGTTTAAAGGGAATTGGCAATCAGCCCCAGCATTTT

CDR3 length: 14
V gene: TRBV7-6
clone size: .
J gene: TRBJ2-1
D gene: TRBD2
CDR3 protein: CASSLAGGRNEQFF
CDR3 DNA: TGTGCCAGCAGCTTGGCGGGAGGCCGCAATGAGCAGTTCTTC

CDR3 length: 18
V gene: TRBV11-2
clone size: few
J gene: TRBJ2-5
D gene: TRBD1
CDR3 protein: CASAPIRAGGRAVETQYF
CDR3 DNA: TGTGCCAGCGCACCGATCAGGGCAGGGGGACGGGCAGTAGAGACCCAGTACTTC

CDR3 length: 12
V gene: TRBV6-2/TRBV6-3
clone size: few
J gene: TRBJ1-4
D gene: .
CDR3 protein: CASSYSFEKLFF
CDR3 DNA: TGTGCCAGCAGTTACTCCTTTGAAAAACTGTTTTTT

CDR3 length: 15
V gene: TRBV5-1
clone size: .
J gene: TRBJ1-4
D gene: .
CDR3 protein: CASSLAGTAEEKLFF
CDR3 DNA: TGCGCCAGCAGCTTGGCCGGGACGGCCGAGGAAAAACTGTTTTTT

CDR3 length: 13
V gene: TRBV6-6
clone size: medium-sized
J gene: TRBJ1-4
D gene: TRBD1
CDR3 protein: CASHRDRDEKLFF
CDR3 DNA: TGTGCCAGTCACCGGGACAGGGATGAAAAACTGTTTTTT

CDR3 length: 13
V gene: TRBV12-3/TRBV12-4
clone size: many
J gene: TRBJ2-5
D gene: .
CDR3 protein: CASSLDKQETQYF
CDR3 DNA: TGTGCCAGCAGTTTGGACAAGCAAGAGACCCAGTACTTC

CDR3 length: 15
V gene: TRBV6-2/TRBV6-3
clone size: many
J gene: TRBJ2-3
D gene: TRBD2
CDR3 protein: CASSLLAGGPDTQYF
CDR3 DNA: TGTGCCAGCAGTCTACTAGCGGGGGGGCCAGATACGCAGTATTTT

CDR3 length: 14
V gene: TRBV12-3/TRBV12-4
clone size: medium-sized
J gene: TRBJ2-2
D gene: .
CDR3 protein: CASSFQGSTGELFF
CDR3 DNA: TGTGCCAGCAGCTTCCAGGGCTCCACCGGGGAGCTGTTTTTT

CDR3 length: 12
V gene: TRBV19
clone size: .
J gene: TRBJ1-2
D gene: .
CDR3 protein: CASSAGREGYTF
CDR3 DNA: TGTGCCAGTAGTGCGGGGAGGGAGGGCTACACCTTC

CDR3 length: 16
V gene: TRBV21-1
clone size: .
J gene: TRBJ2-5
D gene: .
CDR3 protein: CASSNCPSRSAQTQYF
CDR3 DNA: TGTGCCAGCAGCAATTGTCCCTCCCGGAGTGCACAGACCCAGTACTTC

CDR3 length: 14
V gene: TRBV6-5
clone size: medium-sized
J gene: TRBJ2-2
D gene: .
CDR3 protein: CASSWGPPPGELFF
CDR3 DNA: TGTGCCAGCAGTTGGGGCCCGCCTCCCGGGGAGCTGTTTTTT

CDR3 length: 19
V gene: TRBV19
clone size: medium-sized
J gene: TRBJ2-1
D gene: TRBD2
CDR3 protein: CASSHGTSGMIRTANEQFF
CDR3 DNA: TGTGCCAGTAGTCATGGGACTAGCGGGATGATTAGGACCGCAAATGAGCAGTTCTTC

CDR3 length: 15
V gene: TRBV4-3
clone size: few
J gene: TRBJ1-4
D gene: .
CDR3 protein: CASSQGEGRVEKLFF
CDR3 DNA: TGCGCCAGCAGCCAAGGGGAGGGGAGGGTAGAAAAACTGTTTTTT

CDR3 length: 11
V gene: TRBV29-1
clone size: .
J gene: TRBJ2-5
D gene: TRBD1
CDR3 protein: CSVGTGGAQYF
CDR3 DNA: TGCAGCGTCGGGACAGGGGGTGCCCAGTACTTC

CDR3 length: 16
V gene: TRBV12-3/TRBV12-4
clone size: few
J gene: TRBJ2-7
D gene: TRBD2
CDR3 protein: CASSLARGRGEGEQYF
CDR3 DNA: TGTGCCAGCAGTTTAGCGAGGGGACGGGGGGAAGGTGAGCAGTACTTC

CDR3 length: 13
V gene: TRBV4-2
clone size: .
J gene: TRBJ2-3
D gene: .
CDR3 protein: CASSQGSADTQYF
CDR3 DNA: TGTGCCAGCAGCCAAGGCTCGGCAGATACGCAGTATTTT

CDR3 length: 16
V gene: TRBV21-1
clone size: .
J gene: TRBJ1-2
D gene: .
CDR3 protein: CASSPEACSDMGGYTF
CDR3 DNA: TGTGCCAGCAGCCCAGAGGCCTGCTCTGACATGGGTGGCTACACCTTC

CDR3 length: 18
V gene: TRBV18
clone size: many
J gene: TRBJ1-5
D gene: .
CDR3 protein: CASSPGQHDRILTQPQHF
CDR3 DNA: TGTGCCAGCTCACCAGGTCAGCACGACCGAATACTTACTCAGCCCCAGCATTTT

CDR3 length: 12
V gene: TRBV6-6
clone size: many
J gene: TRBJ2-3
D gene: .
CDR3 protein: CASSSHSDTQYF
CDR3 DNA: TGTGCCAGCAGTTCCCACTCAGATACGCAGTATTTT

CDR3 length: 15
V gene: TRBV6-6
clone size: .
J gene: TRBJ1-1
D gene: .
CDR3 protein: CASRRNLVLSTEAFF
CDR3 DNA: TGTGCCAGCAGGAGGAATCTGGTCTTGAGCACTGAAGCTTTCTTT